This T cell receptor beta chain was documented in a study of Tregs in tolerant kidney transplant recipients. Assay: immunoSEQ multiplex PCR; the TCRdb copy retains only in-frame clones and omits some. The data contain some 21,000 clones, 81% of them singletons. Related graft donors supplied nonmyeloablative bone marrow transplants, and mixed chimerism was transient. This CDR3 contains 15 residues. Germline V gene data show CDR1 as SSHAT and CDR2 as FNYEAQ (reference sequence). J was trimmed by 5 bases and V by 6 bases; bases with no gene match: 9. The TCR originated in a human patient who received a combined kidney and bone marrow transplant. Some T cells may have originated in the graft donor. This chain joins TRBV7-7 and TRBJ2-7; TRBD1 matches 11 bases. The sequences come from CD8+ T cells from blood (PBMCs), collected 6 months after the transplant. DNA for the CDR3: TGTGCCAGCAGGCCATGCGGGACAGGGGGTAACGAGCAGTACTTC. It codes for CASRPCGTGGNEQYF.